These 30 T cell receptor beta chains share one sample of origin, sequenced in a study of shared clonotypes between healthy human individuals. TCRdb's copy holds only in-frame clones and misses some; the assay was immunoSEQ multiplex PCR. The table lists approximately 1,500,000 clones, more than 95% of them singletons. Specimen: naive CD4+ T cells sorted from blood. Documented subset: CD45RA+ positively selected. All receptors derive from a man aged 25-40 years in good health.

Regarding this clone: Other nucleotide sequences from this sample produce the same CDR3. V usage is TRBV18 and J usage is TRBJ2-5, with D possibly being TRBD1 (6 bases). Per the germline V gene, CDR1 is KGHSH and CDR2 is LQKENI. V gave up 4 bases and J gave up 2 bases, with 11 bases separating them. This CDR3 comprises 14 residues. The CDR3: CASSLTGIQETQYF. DNA of the CDR3: TGTGCCAGCTCACTAACAGGGATACAAGAGACCCAGTACTTC.

CDR3 sequence: CASSVVGDVRGLFF. As DNA, the CDR3 is TGTGCCAGCAGCGTAGTTGGCGACGTGAGAGGGCTGTTTTTT. V is TRBV9 and J is TRBJ1-4, with D unclear. Germline assignment: CDR1 SGDLS and CDR2 YYNGEE. The CDR3 covers 14 residues. Trimming removed 0 bases at V and 14 bases at J, with 17 bases between.

This chain links TRBV28 with TRBJ1-3; no reliable D call. CDR3 length: 13 amino acids. The V gene lost 8 bases and the J gene lost 2 bases, with 10 bases spanning the gap. CDR1 is MDHEN, CDR2 SYDVKM, per germline. CDR3 protein: CASQQSTGNTIYF. The CDR3 DNA is TGTGCCAGCCAACAGAGTACTGGAAACACCATATATTTT.

The chain links TRBV28 to TRBJ2-2; D possibly matches TRBD1 or TRBD2 (5 bases each). From germline, CDR1 is MDHEN and CDR2 SYDVKM. This CDR3 has 15 amino acids. V lost 3 bases to trimming and J lost 6 bases, with 14 bases between them. The CDR3 DNA reads TGTGCCAGCAGTTTTTGGGGGACCCACCCCGGGGAGCTGTTTTTT. Translation gives CASSFWGTHPGELFF.

This rearrangement joins TRBV25-1 to TRBJ2-7; TRBD1 aligns across 8 bases. Germline assignment: CDR1 MGHDK and CDR2 SYGVNS. CDR3 length: 11 amino acids. The CDR3 reads CATQGAGEQYF. The CDR3 nucleotides are TGTGCGACTCAGGGGGCGGGGGAGCAGTACTTC.

The V gene is TRBV11-2, the J gene TRBJ2-3; 12 nucleotides agree with TRBD2. The J segment lost 3 bases and the V segment lost 6 bases, leaving 16 bases of the junction unmatched. The CDR3 spans 19 residues. CDR1 and CDR2 from the germline V gene are SGHAT and FQNNGV. CDR3: CASSRAARTSGVGTDTQYF. For the CDR3, the DNA is TGTGCCAGCAGTCGCGCAGCGAGGACTAGCGGGGTGGGGACAGATACGCAGTATTTT. The whole variable domain, remainder taken from reference TRBV11-2 and TRBJ2-3, is EAGVAQSPRYKIIEKRQSVAFWCNPISGHATLYWYQQILGQGPKLLIQFQNNGVVDDSQLPKDRFSAERLKGVDSTLKIQPAKLEDSAVYLCASSRAARTSGVGTDTQYFGPGTRLTVL.

V is TRBV29-1 and J is TRBJ2-7; TRBD2 matches at 9 bases. Trimming removed 4 bases from V and 5 bases from J; junction bases left unmatched: 12. Germline CDR1 is SQVTM and CDR2 is ANQGSEA. This CDR3 is 15 amino acids long. CDR3 bases: TGCAGCGTTGCGGTACCCGGACTAGCGAGGAACGAGCAGTACTTC. Translated, it gives CSVAVPGLARNEQYF.

This chain uses TRBV18 with TRBJ2-1; tentatively, D is TRBD1 (7 bases). With 5 bases removed from V and 3 bases from J, the gap between germline ends came to 20 bases. The CDR3 runs to 17 residues. Germline V gene sequence: CDR1 KGHSH, CDR2 LQKENI. The CDR3 nucleotides read TGTGCCAGCTCATCTCTAGGGGGGACAGAGGACTACAATGAGCAGTTCTTC. It is translated as CASSSLGGTEDYNEQFF.

The chain couples TRBV27 to TRBJ1-2; TRBD1 is a possible D gene (5 bases). Per the germline V gene, CDR1 is MNHEY and CDR2 is SMNVEV (reference sequence). The V and J ends lost 2 bases and 0 bases respectively, with 16 bases between them. The CDR3 runs 17 residues. The CDR3 nucleotides are TGTGCCAGCAGTTTACGGGGCAGCTACCATTCTAACTATGGCTACACCTTC. Protein: CASSLRGSYHSNYGYTF.

The chain carries TRBV5-4 and TRBJ2-1, with 7 bases aligning to TRBD2. V shed 6 bases, J shed 3 bases, and the junction held 24 bases outside the gene matches. The CDR3 is 20 amino acids. Germline CDR1 is SGHNT and CDR2 is YYREEE (reference sequence). The CDR3 DNA is TGTGCCAGCACCGGGGGGACTGGGGCGGCGCCGCACCTATACTACAATGAGCAGTTCTTC. This encodes CASTGGTGAAPHLYYNEQFF.

This clone was detected only once. At one of its ends the junction is not consistent with the germline gene, which may arise from a read error. This chain connects TRBV10-3 to TRBJ2-7; a possible D gene is TRBD1 (6 bases). The CDR3 has 14 amino acids. Germline V gene sequence: CDR1 ENHRY, CDR2 SYGVKD. In nucleotides, the CDR3 is TGTGCCATCAGTCGAATTACAGGGTCCTCCGAGCAGTACTTC. Translated: CAISRITGSSEQYF.

This chain links TRBV2 with TRBJ1-2, with a weak D call TRBD1 (5 bases). This CDR3 contains 14 residues. Looked up from germline, CDR1 is SNHLY and CDR2 is FYNNEI. V was cut by 8 bases and J by 2 bases, with 15 bases left in between. CDR3 bases: TGTGCCAGCGGGAGCCCGACAGTAAACTATGGCTACACCTTC. Encoded protein: CASGSPTVNYGYTF.

This clone was recorded once. The genes are TRBV6-1 and TRBJ2-6, with D unresolved. Germline lookup yields CDR1 MNHNS and CDR2 SASEGT. V was shortened by 4 bases and J by 0 bases, with 19 bases between the two germline ends. This CDR3 is built from 19 residues. CDR3 loop: CASSGSPSLPLSGANVLTF. In nucleotides, the CDR3 is TGTGCCAGCAGTGGAAGTCCGTCTCTCCCGCTCTCTGGGGCCAACGTCCTGACTTTC.

This clone was observed once. The V call is TRBV19, the J call TRBJ1-1; D not certain. The V gene's germline CDR1 is LNHDA and CDR2 SQIVND (reference sequence). The CDR3 spans 13 residues. V gave up 0 bases and J gave up 8 bases, with 10 bases separating them. The CDR3 region is CASSIDYSLEAFF. CDR3 coding DNA: TGTGCCAGTAGTATAGATTATAGCTTAGAAGCTTTCTTT.

V usage is TRBV19 and J usage is TRBJ2-1; 11 bases agree with TRBD2. The V gene's germline CDR1 is LNHDA and CDR2 SQIVND (reference sequence). Trimming removed 6 bases from V and 6 bases from J; junction bases left unmatched: 13. The CDR3 extends over 17 amino acids. The DNA of the CDR3 is TGTGCCAGTAGACCCTTATCCGCGACTAGCGGGATCAATGAGCAGTTCTTC. Protein sequence: CASRPLSATSGINEQFF.

This rearrangement joins TRBV5-1 to TRBJ2-6; maybe TRBD1 (5 bases). From germline, CDR1 is SGHRS and CDR2 YFSETQ. This CDR3 is 15 amino acids long. V was trimmed by 4 bases and J by 0 bases, leaving 8 bases between them. The CDR3: CASSPDSSGANVLTF. CDR3 in DNA: TGCGCCAGCAGCCCAGACAGCTCTGGGGCCAACGTCCTGACTTTC.

The chain is built from TRBV9 and TRBJ2-5; D call uncertain. The germline V gene encodes CDR1 SGDLS and CDR2 YYNGEE. Trimming shortened V by 2 bases and J by 2 bases, and 13 bases separated the two germline ends. CDR3 size: 15 residues. The CDR3 region has the DNA TGTGCCAGCAGCGTTTCTACCGTACGGCAAGAGACCCAGTACTTC. This gives the protein CASSVSTVRQETQYF.

This rearrangement joins TRBV29-1 to TRBJ2-1; TRBD2 might be the D (5 bases). The CDR3 covers 14 residues. The V and J ends lost 4 bases and 7 bases respectively, with 17 bases between them. CDR1 and CDR2 (germline): SQVTM, ANQGSEA. The CDR3 nucleotides are TGCAGCGTTGGGGGTTTGGCTCCGGGGAATGAGCAGTTCTTC. Its protein is CSVGGLAPGNEQFF.

A word on this clone: Other DNA sequences from this sample encode an identical CDR3 as well. CDR3 amino acids: CASSLAGYGYTF. Here the CDR3 DNA reads TGTGCCAGCAGCTTAGCGGGCTATGGCTACACCTTC. The chain recombines TRBV7-9 with TRBJ1-2; D remains unclear. CDR3 length: 12 residues. V was pared by 0 bases and J by 4 bases, with 3 bases between. Looked up from germline, CDR1 is SEHNR and CDR2 is FQNEAQ (reference sequence).

This chain links TRBV2 with TRBJ2-7; D is uncertain. Germline V CDR1 and CDR2: SNHLY, FYNNEI. V shed 2 bases and J shed 5 bases, with 10 bases lying between them. CDR3 length equals 13 residues. As DNA, the CDR3 is TGTGCCAGCAGTGAATCCCCTGCCCACGAGCAGTACTTC. This sequence encodes CASSESPAHEQYF.

The chain employs TRBV28 and TRBJ1-2; D not resolved. The CDR3 runs to 11 residues. CDR1 MDHEN and CDR2 SYDVKM come from the germline V gene. V shed 8 bases and J shed 4 bases, with 8 bases lying between them. The CDR3: CASGEIYGYTF. The CDR3 DNA reads TGTGCCAGCGGGGAGATCTATGGCTACACCTTC.

The chain uses TRBV7-6 and TRBJ2-1; TRBD2 matches at 14 bases. The CDR3 covers 17 residues. Germline V gene sequence: CDR1 SGHVS, CDR2 FNYEAQ. Trimming at V came to 4 bases and at J to 12 bases, leaving 14 bases not matched to a gene. Written as DNA, the CDR3 is TGTGCCAGCAGCTCTTTACTAGGACTAGCGGGAGGCCATCTGCAGTTCTTC. Its protein product is CASSSLLGLAGGHLQFF. The full variable domain, in which reference TRBV7-6 and TRBJ2-1 provide the parts outside the CDR3, is GAGVSQSPRYKVTKRGQDVALRCDPISGHVSLYWYRQALGQGPEFLTYFNYEAQQDKSGLPNDRFSAERPEGSISTLTIQRTEQRDSAMYRCASSSLLGLAGGHLQFFGPGTRLTVL.

The rearrangement joins TRBV6-5 to TRBJ2-7, with D tentatively TRBD1 (6 bases). V lost 0 bases to trimming and J lost 5 bases, with 11 bases between them. The CDR3 contains 14 residues. Germline V gene sequence: CDR1 MNHEY, CDR2 SVGAGI. Here the CDR3 DNA reads TGTGCCAGCAGTTACTCGGGGGCGTCCGACGAGCAGTACTTC. Encoded protein: CASSYSGASDEQYF.

The chain uses TRBV11-2 and TRBJ2-7, with TRBD2 matching over 7 bases. Germline-derived CDR1 and CDR2 are SGHAT and FQNNGV. After removal of 3 bases from V and 5 bases from J, the junction contained 19 bases not matched to a gene. CDR3 size: 18 residues. CDR3 in amino acids: CASSLRARTGTTLHEQYF. CDR3 sequence (DNA): TGTGCCAGCAGCTTGAGGGCCCGCACCGGGACTACCCTCCACGAGCAGTACTTC.

The chain is built from TRBV28 and TRBJ2-1; 11 nucleotides line up with TRBD2. V shed 7 bases and J 4 bases; nucleotides not matched to a gene: 12. Germline loops: CDR1 MDHEN, CDR2 SYDVKM. The CDR3 extends over 17 amino acids. This CDR3 is CASTMTKTSGDYNEQFF. The CDR3 DNA sequence: TGTGCCAGCACGATGACAAAGACTAGCGGGGATTACAATGAGCAGTTCTTC.

V gene TRBV6-1 combines with J gene TRBJ2-7; 9 bases align to TRBD1. CDR3 size: 15 residues. Germline lookup yields CDR1 MNHNS and CDR2 SASEGT. V lost 6 bases to trimming and J lost 3 bases; unmatched junction nucleotides: 9. Here the CDR3 DNA reads TGTGCCAGCAGCCTAGGACAGGGGCTCTTCTACGAGCAGTACTTC. It yields the protein CASSLGQGLFYEQYF.

In nucleotides, the CDR3 is TGTGCCAGCAGCCCGAACTCGCTAATCAGGGGTTATGGCTACACCTTC. Its protein product is CASSPNSLIRGYGYTF. This chain uses TRBV11-2 with TRBJ1-2; D may be TRBD1 (6 bases). This CDR3 is 16 amino acids long. Germline V CDR1 and CDR2: SGHAT, FQNNGV. Trimming removed 5 bases from V and 5 bases from J, with 21 bases in between.

The CDR3 sequence is CASSFQGGSYEQYF. CDR3 bases: TGTGCCAGCAGTTTTCAGGGAGGTTCCTACGAGCAGTACTTC. The rearrangement uses TRBV28 and TRBJ2-7; D is perhaps TRBD2 (6 bases). V dropped 3 bases and J dropped 1 base, with 10 bases sitting between them. Germline loops: CDR1 MDHEN, CDR2 SYDVKM. The CDR3 has 14 residues.

The chain recombines TRBV7-9 with TRBJ2-5, with a possible D match to TRBD2 (5 bases). Trimming took off 3 bases at V and 5 bases at J, with 19 bases between the two ends. Germline CDR1 is SEHNR and CDR2 is FQNEAQ (reference sequence). There are 16 residues in the CDR3. DNA of the CDR3: TGTGCCAGCAGCTTTCGGGGAACGGTTGTGCTGGAGACCCAGTACTTC. It codes for CASSFRGTVVLETQYF.

The genes are TRBV18 and TRBJ2-3; D ambiguous. Trimming took off 3 bases at V and 5 bases at J, with 9 bases between the two ends. This CDR3 contains 13 residues. The V gene's germline CDR1 is KGHSH and CDR2 LQKENI. For the CDR3, the DNA is TGTGCCAGCTCACCGACCTTCAAAGATACGCAGTATTTT. Translated, it gives CASSPTFKDTQYF.